This entry lists 3 T cell receptor beta chains sequenced from one sample in a study of neurological immune-mediated disorders. TCRdb reprocessed the 5' RACE reads via MiXCR and lists one record per CDR3 protein. The data hold 84,000 or so distinct CDR3 sequences, with 3.5% to 4.5% observed a single time. Time point meaning: longitudinal time-point 3. The sequencing sample was made of PBMCs. These receptors originate from a woman aged 60 to 75 with multiple sclerosis.

This clonotype was seen many times. CDR3 sequence: CASSANAGQPQHF. The CDR3 DNA reads as TGTGCCAGCAGCGCCAACGCGGGTCAGCCCCAGCATTTT. The chain is built from TRBV6-1 and TRBJ1-5; D not certain. V dropped 6 bases and J dropped 6 bases, with 12 bases sitting between them. The CDR3 totals 13 residues. The germline V gene has CDR1 MNHNS and CDR2 SASEGT.

The sample holds many counts of this clonotype. This rearrangement joins TRBV6-2 or TRBV6-3 to TRBJ2-7; 11 bases agree with TRBD2. Germline V gives CDR1 MNHEY, CDR2 SVGEGT. The CDR3 is 14 amino acids. Unmatched junction bases numbered 4, after V lost 7 bases and J lost 2 bases. CDR3 DNA sequence: TGTGCCAGCAAGACTAGCGGGGCTACCTACGAGCAGTACTTC. Translating gives CASKTSGATYEQYF.

In its sample, this clonotype was seen many times. J is TRBJ2-7 and V is TRBV6-2 or TRBV6-3, with 7 bases fitting TRBD2. The V segment lost 0 bases and the J segment 5 bases; nucleotides outside the gene matches: 7. Germline V lookup: CDR1 MNHEY, CDR2 SVGEGT. The CDR3 runs 15 residues. As DNA, the CDR3 is TGTGCCAGCAGTTACTCGCGGGGGTTAGTCGACGAGCAGTACTTC. Translating gives CASSYSRGLVDEQYF.